This TCR beta chain was sequenced for a study of T cell changes during pregnancy in multiple sclerosis. TCRdb keeps only in-frame clones here, not all; method: immunoSEQ multiplex PCR. The sample comprises 45,000 to 75,000 clones, roughly 92% of which are singletons, and about 0.85% rests with the top ten. Trimming took 0 bases from V and 8 from J, leaving 16 bases between them. Germline CDR1 and CDR2: SGHDN and FVKESK. The CDR3 is made up of 15 amino acids. Sequenced here: peripheral blood, sampled in the first trimester of pregnancy. The sequence was obtained from a female donor with multiple sclerosis, enrolled in a pregnancy study. This chain joins TRBV14 and TRBJ1-2, with D perhaps TRBD1 (5 bases). CDR3 region: CASSQDFPGVYGYTF. DNA of the CDR3: TGTGCCAGCAGCCAAGATTTTCCGGGGGTTTACGGCTACACCTTC.